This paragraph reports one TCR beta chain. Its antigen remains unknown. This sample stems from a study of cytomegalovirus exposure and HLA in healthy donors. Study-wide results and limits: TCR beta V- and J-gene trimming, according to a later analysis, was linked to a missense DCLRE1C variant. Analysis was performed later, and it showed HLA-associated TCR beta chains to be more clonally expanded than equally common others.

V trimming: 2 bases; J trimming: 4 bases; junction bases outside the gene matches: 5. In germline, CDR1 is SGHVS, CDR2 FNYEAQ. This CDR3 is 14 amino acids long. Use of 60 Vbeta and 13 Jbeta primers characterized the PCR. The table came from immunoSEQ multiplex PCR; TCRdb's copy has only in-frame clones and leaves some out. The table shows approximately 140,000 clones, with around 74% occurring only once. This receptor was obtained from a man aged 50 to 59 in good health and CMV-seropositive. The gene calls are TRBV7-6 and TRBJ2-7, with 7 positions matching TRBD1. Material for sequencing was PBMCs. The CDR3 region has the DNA TGTGCCAGCAGCTTAAGGACAGGTCCTTACGAGCAGTACTTC. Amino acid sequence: CASSLRTGPYEQYF.